These 8 T cell receptor beta chains originate from one sample sequenced in a study of shared clonotypes between healthy human individuals. TCRdb keeps only in-frame clones here, not all; method: immunoSEQ multiplex PCR. Among roughly 2.6 million clones listed, around 90% were seen once. The sequencing input was naive CD4+ T cells sorted from blood. This sample's subset: CD45RA+ positively selected. The receptors were gathered from a man aged 18-30 years in good health.

J is TRBJ1-1 and V is TRBV6-6, with D perhaps matching TRBD1 (6 bases). CDR1 and CDR2 from the germline V gene are MNHNY and SVGAGI (reference sequence). The CDR3 has 14 amino acids. Trimming removed 5 bases at V and 4 bases at J, with 14 bases between. The chain's CDR3 is CASSGGGSVTEAFF. Here the CDR3 DNA reads TGTGCCAGCAGTGGGGGCGGGTCTGTCACTGAAGCTTTCTTT.

This clone was picked up one time. The rearrangement joins TRBV6-5 to TRBJ2-7; D gene ambiguous. This CDR3 is 14 amino acids long. Trimming removed 0 bases at V and 2 bases at J, with 8 bases between. From germline, CDR1 is MNHEY and CDR2 SVGAGI. CDR3: CASSYSGATYEQYF. DNA of the CDR3: TGTGCCAGCAGTTACTCGGGCGCCACCTACGAGCAGTACTTC.

This chain connects TRBV7-2 to TRBJ1-2; 9 nucleotides agree with TRBD1. Germline V gives CDR1 SGHTA, CDR2 FQGNSA. Trimming at V came to 4 bases and at J to 8 bases, leaving 11 bases not matched to a gene. The CDR3 covers 15 residues. The CDR3 region is CASSSYMTGGEGYTF. CDR3 sequence (DNA): TGTGCCAGCAGCTCCTACATGACAGGGGGGGAAGGCTACACCTTC.

The chain carries TRBV5-1 and TRBJ2-1; 7 bases map to TRBD1. V trimming: 0 bases; J trimming: 5 bases; junction bases outside the gene matches: 8. The germline gives CDR1 SGHRS, CDR2 YFSETQ. There are 16 residues in the CDR3. The chain's CDR3 is CASSLGYDRANNEQFF. The CDR3 coding sequence is TGCGCCAGCAGCTTGGGTTACGACAGGGCAAACAATGAGCAGTTCTTC.

The V gene is TRBV18, the J gene TRBJ1-1, with D maybe TRBD1 (6 bases). The CDR3 covers 14 residues. V was clipped by 3 bases and J by 1 base, with 9 bases between them. Germline V lookup: CDR1 KGHSH, CDR2 LQKENI. CDR3: CASSPMTGNTEAFF. CDR3 DNA: TGTGCCAGCTCACCGATGACAGGGAACACTGAAGCTTTCTTT.

Points on this clone: This sample also contains other DNA sequences that code for the same CDR3. The rearrangement joins TRBV5-1 to TRBJ1-1; D gene ambiguous. Germline V gene data show CDR1 as SGHRS and CDR2 as YFSETQ. This CDR3 is 14 amino acids long. The V end was cut by 0 bases, the J end by 4 bases, with 10 bases between. CDR3 region: CASSLAGAGTEAFF. The DNA for the CDR3 is TGCGCCAGCAGCTTGGCGGGCGCTGGCACTGAAGCTTTCTTT.

For this clone: This sample includes further DNA sequences coding for the same CDR3. The CDR3 sequence: CASSFGQDTDTQYF. Written as DNA, the CDR3 is TGCGCCAGCAGCTTCGGACAGGACACAGATACGCAGTATTTT. The V gene is TRBV5-1, the J gene TRBJ2-3; 7 positions match TRBD1. The CDR3 spans 14 residues. V shed 2 bases, J shed 2 bases, and the junction held 2 bases outside the gene matches. Germline CDR1 and CDR2: SGHRS and YFSETQ.

This chain joins TRBV2 and TRBJ1-2; 9 bases align to TRBD1. V dropped 6 bases and J dropped 5; count of bases not matched to a gene: 10. The germline gives CDR1 SNHLY, CDR2 FYNNEI. This CDR3 has 15 residues. In nucleotides, the CDR3 is TGTGCCAGCAGAGAGGACAGGGGTGGGAAATATGGCTACACCTTC. This encodes CASREDRGGKYGYTF. The complete variable domain, with remaining parts taken from reference TRBV2 and TRBJ1-2, reads EPEVTQTPSHQVTQMGQEVILRCVPISNHLYFYWYRQILGQKVEFLVSFYNNEISEKSEIFDDQFSVERPDGSNFTLKIRSTKLEDSAMYFCASREDRGGKYGYTFGSGTRLTVV.